Given below is one TCR beta chain in context. No antigen is known for it. The PCR made use of 60 Vbeta and 13 Jbeta primers. The data were produced by immunoSEQ multiplex PCR, yet TCRdb's version contains in-frame clones alone and is incomplete. The profile covers approximately 120,000 clones, with around 82% appearing a single time and 1.2% taken by the ten largest. This sample is drawn from a study of cytomegalovirus exposure and HLA in healthy donors. Regarding the study as a whole: According to an earlier analysis, most TCR beta V segments yielded productive rearrangements about 90% or about 30% of the time. Analyzed later, association rates of TCRs varied across HLA loci, with DRB1 most and HLA-C fewest. The authors later linked a missense DCLRE1C variant to TCR beta V- and J-gene trimming.

V was pared by 1 base and J by 8 bases, with 12 bases between. Germline V gives CDR1 SEHNR, CDR2 FQNEAQ (reference sequence). CDR3 size: 14 residues. In nominal health when sampled, donors likely had unrecorded immune exposures nonetheless. The gene calls are TRBV7-9 and TRBJ2-1; a weak D match, TRBD1 (6 bases). The source is a female donor in good health and CMV-seronegative. The sequenced sample consisted of PBMCs. CDR3 protein: CASSLGVTGHEQFF. In DNA, the CDR3 is TGTGCCAGCAGCTTAGGGGTGACAGGCCATGAGCAGTTCTTC.